This T cell receptor beta chain was sequenced for a study of PD-1 blockade in classical Hodgkin lymphoma. TCRdb keeps only in-frame clones here, not all; method: immunoSEQ multiplex PCR. The data contain over 12,000 clones, over 60% of them singletons. All trial patients relapsed after autologous stem cell transplantation. CDR1 SGHTA and CDR2 FQGNSA come from the germline V gene. The V and J ends lost 5 bases and 0 bases, in that order; junction bases with no gene match: 8. The CDR3 is 17 residues long. Sequences were derived from peripheral blood mononuclear cells (PBMCs), sampled at baseline. The chain links TRBV7-2 to TRBJ2-7, with 12 bases aligning to TRBD2. The source is a human donor with classical Hodgkin lymphoma. For the CDR3, the DNA is TGTGCCAGCAGCGTGCAGACTAGCGGGAGCAGCTCCTACGAGCAGTACTTC. Protein: CASSVQTSGSSSYEQYF. The full variable domain, rest sourced from reference TRBV7-2 and TRBJ2-7, is GAGVSQSPSNKVTEKGKDVELRCDPISGHTALYWYRQSLGQGLEFLIYFQGNSAPDKSGLPSDRFSAERTGGSVSTLTIQRTQQEDSAVYLCASSVQTSGSSSYEQYFGPGTRLTVT.